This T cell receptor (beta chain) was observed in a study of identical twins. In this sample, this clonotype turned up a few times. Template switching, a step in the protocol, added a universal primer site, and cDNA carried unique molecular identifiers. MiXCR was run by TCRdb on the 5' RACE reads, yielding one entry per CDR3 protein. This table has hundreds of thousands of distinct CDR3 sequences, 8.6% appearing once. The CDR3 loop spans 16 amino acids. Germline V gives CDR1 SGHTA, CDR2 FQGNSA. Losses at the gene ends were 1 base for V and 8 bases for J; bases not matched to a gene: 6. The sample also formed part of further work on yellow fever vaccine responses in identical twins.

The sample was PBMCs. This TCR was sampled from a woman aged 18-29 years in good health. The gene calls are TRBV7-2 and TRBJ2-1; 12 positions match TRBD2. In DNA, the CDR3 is TGTGCCAGCAGCTTAGTTGCGACTAGCGGGAGTTATGAGCAGTTCTTC. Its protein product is CASSLVATSGSYEQFF.